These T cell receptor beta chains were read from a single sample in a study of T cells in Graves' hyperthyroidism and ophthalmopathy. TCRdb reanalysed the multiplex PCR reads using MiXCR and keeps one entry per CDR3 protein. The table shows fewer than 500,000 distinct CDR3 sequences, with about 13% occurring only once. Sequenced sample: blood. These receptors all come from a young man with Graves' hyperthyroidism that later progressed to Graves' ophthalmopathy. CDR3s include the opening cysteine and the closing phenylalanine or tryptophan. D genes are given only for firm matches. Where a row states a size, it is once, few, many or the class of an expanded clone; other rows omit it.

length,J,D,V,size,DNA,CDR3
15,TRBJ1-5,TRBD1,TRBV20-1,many,TGCAGTGCTAGAGCCGGGACAGCCTTCTATCAGCCCCAGCATTTT,CSARAGTAFYQPQHF
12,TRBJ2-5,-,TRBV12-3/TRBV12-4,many,TGTGCCAGCAGGGGGGCCGGGGAGACCCAGTACTTC,CASRGAGETQYF
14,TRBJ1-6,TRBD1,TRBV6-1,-,TGTGCCAGCAGAGACAGGGGTGGTAATTCACCCCTCCACTTT,CASRDRGGNSPLHF
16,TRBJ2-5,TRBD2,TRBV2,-,TGTGCCAGCAGTTCTTTTAGCGGGGGGCCCCAAGAGACCCAGTACTTC,CASSSFSGGPQETQYF
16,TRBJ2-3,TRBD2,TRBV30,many,TGTGCCTGGAGTGTATACCTAGCGGGGAGCACAGATACGCAGTATTTT,CAWSVYLAGSTDTQYF
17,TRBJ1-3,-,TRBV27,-,TGTGCCAGCAGTTTGTTCCTTGCCCAAAGCTCTGGAAACACCATATATTTT,CASSLFLAQSSGNTIYF
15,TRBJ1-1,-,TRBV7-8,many,TGTGCCAGCAGCTTATCGGGCGGGTACAGCACTGAAGCTTTCTTT,CASSLSGGYSTEAFF
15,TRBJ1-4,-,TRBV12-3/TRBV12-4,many,TGTGCCAGCAGTTTTCGGTTAGGGGCTAATGAAAAACTGTTTTTT,CASSFRLGANEKLFF
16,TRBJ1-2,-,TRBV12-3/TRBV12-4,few,TGTGCCAGCAGTAAAACCCTCCGAGCCTCTAACTATGGCTACACCTTC,CASSKTLRASNYGYTF
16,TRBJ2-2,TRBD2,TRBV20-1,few,TGCAGTGCTAGAGATCAGCGGGGGGGGAACACCGGGGAGCTGTTTTTT,CSARDQRGGNTGELFF
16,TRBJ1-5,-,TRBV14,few,TGTGCCAGCAGCCCAGGTCCCAGCCAAGGCAATCAGCCCCAGCATTTT,CASSPGPSQGNQPQHF
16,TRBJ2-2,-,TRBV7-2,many,TGTGCCAGCAGCTGGGGTGGCCGGGGAAACACCGGGGAGCTGTTTTTT,CASSWGGRGNTGELFF
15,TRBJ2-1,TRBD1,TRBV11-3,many,TGTGCCAGCAGCTTAGGAGGGACAGGGGGCAATGAGCAGTTCTTC,CASSLGGTGGNEQFF
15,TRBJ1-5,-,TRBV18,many,TGTGCCAGCTCACCACCCGGGGGTTCGGGCCAGCCCCAGCATTTT,CASSPPGGSGQPQHF
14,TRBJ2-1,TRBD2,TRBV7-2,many,TGTGCCAGCAGCTTCGGACTAGCGCGTGGGACATGGTTCTTC,CASSFGLARGTWFF
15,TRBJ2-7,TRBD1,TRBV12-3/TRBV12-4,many,TGTGCCAGCAGTCCCCCGCACAGGGGACGGGGCGAGCAGTACTTC,CASSPPHRGRGEQYF
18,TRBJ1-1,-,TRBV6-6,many,TGTGCCAGCAGTTACCCCGCGAAAAGTTCCAGCAGGGCTGCTGAAGCTTTCTTT,CASSYPAKSSSRAAEAFF
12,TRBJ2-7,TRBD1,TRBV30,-,TGTGCCTGGAACGGACAGGGTGTCGAGCAGTACTTC,CAWNGQGVEQYF
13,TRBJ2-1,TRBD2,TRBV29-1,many,TGCAGCGTTGAAGCGGGGGGGCCGAATGAGCAGTTCTTC,CSVEAGGPNEQFF
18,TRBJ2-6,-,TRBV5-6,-,TGTGCCAGCAGCTCGCCGGGACGGTGGACCCCTGGGGCCAACGTCCTGACTTTC,CASSSPGRWTPGANVLTF
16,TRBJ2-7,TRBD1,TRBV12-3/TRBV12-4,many,TGTGCCAGCAGTGAGCTTGTGGACAGGGGTCCCTACGAGCAGTACTTC,CASSELVDRGPYEQYF
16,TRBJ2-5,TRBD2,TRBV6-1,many,TGTGCCAGCAGACCCGGGACTAGCGGGGGAGAAGAGACCCAGTACTTC,CASRPGTSGGEETQYF
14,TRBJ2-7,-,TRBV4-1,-,TGCGCCAGCAGCAAGAGGGACGGAGTCTACGAGCAGTACTTC,CASSKRDGVYEQYF
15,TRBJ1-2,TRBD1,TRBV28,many,TGTGCCAGCAGTTTAGGACAGGGGTGGAACTATGGCTACACCTTC,CASSLGQGWNYGYTF
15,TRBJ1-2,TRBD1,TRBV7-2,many,TGTGCCAGCAGCTTACGGGGGGACAGTAACTATGGCTACACCTTC,CASSLRGDSNYGYTF
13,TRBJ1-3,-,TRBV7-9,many,TGTGCCAGATCCCTAAGCTCTGGAAACACCATATATTTT,CARSLSSGNTIYF
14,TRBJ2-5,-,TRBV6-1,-,TGTGCCAACGGCAAAGGGGGGCGGGGGGAGACCCAGTACTTC,CANGKGGRGETQYF
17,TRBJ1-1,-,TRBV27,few,TGTGCCAGCAGACCTACGGACAGACAGAACATGAACACTGAAGCTTTCTTT,CASRPTDRQNMNTEAFF
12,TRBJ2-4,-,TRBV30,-,TGTGCCTGGAGTCAAACCAAAAACATTCAGTACTTC,CAWSQTKNIQYF
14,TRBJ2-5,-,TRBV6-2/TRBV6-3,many,TGTGCCAGCAGTGACTCCGGGACACCGCGCTCCCAGTACTTC,CASSDSGTPRSQYF
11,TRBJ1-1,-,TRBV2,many,TGTGCCAGCAGGGCCCAAGTTGAAGCTTTCTTT,CASRAQVEAFF
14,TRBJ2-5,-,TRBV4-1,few,TGCGCCAGCAGCCCAGGACGAAATGGAGAGACCCAGTACTTC,CASSPGRNGETQYF
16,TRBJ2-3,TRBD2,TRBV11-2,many,TGTGCCAGCAGCTTCCGACTAGCGGGGTTTGCAGATACGCAGTATTTT,CASSFRLAGFADTQYF
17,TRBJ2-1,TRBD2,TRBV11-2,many,TGTGCCAGCAGCTTAGAAGCGGGGGGAAGCTCCTACAATGAGCAGTTCTTC,CASSLEAGGSSYNEQFF
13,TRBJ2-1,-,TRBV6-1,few,TGTGCCAGCAGGGGGAAGCTCTTCAATGAGCAGTTCTTC,CASRGKLFNEQFF
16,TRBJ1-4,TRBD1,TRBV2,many,TGTGCCAGCAGTGAAGCCAGGACAGGAACTAATGAAAAACTGTTTTTT,CASSEARTGTNEKLFF